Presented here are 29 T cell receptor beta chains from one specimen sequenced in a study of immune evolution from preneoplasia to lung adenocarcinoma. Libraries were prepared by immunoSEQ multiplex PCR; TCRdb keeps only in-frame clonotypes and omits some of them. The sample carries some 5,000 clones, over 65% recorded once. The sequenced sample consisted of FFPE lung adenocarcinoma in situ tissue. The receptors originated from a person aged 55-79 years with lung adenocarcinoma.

CDR3 amino acids: CASSIHQGGRGQPQHF. CDR3 in DNA: TGTGCCAGTAGTATACACCAGGGGGGACGGGGGCAGCCCCAGCATTTT. The rearrangement uses TRBV19 and TRBJ1-5, with 7 bases fitting TRBD1. This CDR3 region has 16 residues. V gave up 2 bases and J gave up 7 bases; unmatched junction bases: 11. The germline V gene has CDR1 LNHDA and CDR2 SQIVND (reference sequence).

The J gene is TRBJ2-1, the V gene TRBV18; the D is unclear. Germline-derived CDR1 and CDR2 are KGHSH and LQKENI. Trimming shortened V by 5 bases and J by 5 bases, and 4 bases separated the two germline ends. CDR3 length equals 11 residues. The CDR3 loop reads CASSDDNEQFF. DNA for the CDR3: TGTGCCAGCTCAGATGACAATGAGCAGTTCTTC.

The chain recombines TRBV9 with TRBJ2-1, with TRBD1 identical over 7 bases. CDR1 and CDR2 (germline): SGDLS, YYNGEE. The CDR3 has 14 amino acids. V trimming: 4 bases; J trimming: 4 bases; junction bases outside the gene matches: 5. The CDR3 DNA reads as TGTGCCAGCAGCCCCGGGACAGTTTACAATGAGCAGTTCTTC. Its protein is CASSPGTVYNEQFF.

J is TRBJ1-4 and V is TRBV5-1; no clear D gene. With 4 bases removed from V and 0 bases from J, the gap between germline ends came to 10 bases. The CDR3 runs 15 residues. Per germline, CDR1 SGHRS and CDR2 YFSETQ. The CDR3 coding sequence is TGCGCCAGCAGCGGTTACGGTGCAACTAATGAAAAACTGTTTTTT. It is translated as CASSGYGATNEKLFF.

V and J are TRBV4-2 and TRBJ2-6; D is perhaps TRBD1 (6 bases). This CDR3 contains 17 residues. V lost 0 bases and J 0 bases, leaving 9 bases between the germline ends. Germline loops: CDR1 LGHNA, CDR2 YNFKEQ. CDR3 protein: CASSQDLGGSGANVLTF. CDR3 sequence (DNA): TGTGCCAGCAGCCAAGACCTAGGGGGCTCTGGGGCCAACGTCCTGACTTTC.

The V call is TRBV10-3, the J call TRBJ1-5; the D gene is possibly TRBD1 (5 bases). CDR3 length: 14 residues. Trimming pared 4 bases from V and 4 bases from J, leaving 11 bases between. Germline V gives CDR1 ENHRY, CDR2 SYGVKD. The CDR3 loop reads CAISAGPANQPQHF. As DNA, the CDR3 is TGTGCCATCAGTGCGGGGCCAGCAAATCAGCCCCAGCATTTT.

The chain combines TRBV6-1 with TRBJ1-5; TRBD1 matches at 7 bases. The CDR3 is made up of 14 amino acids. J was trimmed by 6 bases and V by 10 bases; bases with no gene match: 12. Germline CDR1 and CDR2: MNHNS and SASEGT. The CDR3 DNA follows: TGTGCCACCAGGGGAGGGGGGGACAGTCAGCCCCAGCATTTT. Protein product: CATRGGGDSQPQHF.

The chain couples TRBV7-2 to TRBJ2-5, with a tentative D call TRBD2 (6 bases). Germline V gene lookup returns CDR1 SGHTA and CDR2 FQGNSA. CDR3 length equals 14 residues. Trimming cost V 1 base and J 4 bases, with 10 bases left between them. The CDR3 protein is CASSLDQGGETQYF. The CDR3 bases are TGTGCCAGCAGCTTAGATCAGGGAGGAGAGACCCAGTACTTC.

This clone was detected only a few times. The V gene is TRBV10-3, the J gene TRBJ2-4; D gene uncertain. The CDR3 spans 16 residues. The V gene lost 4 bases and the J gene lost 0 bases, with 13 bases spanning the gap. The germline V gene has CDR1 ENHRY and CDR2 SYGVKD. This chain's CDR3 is CAISGAARGAKNIQYF. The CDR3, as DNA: TGTGCCATCAGTGGTGCCGCGCGAGGAGCCAAAAACATTCAGTACTTC.

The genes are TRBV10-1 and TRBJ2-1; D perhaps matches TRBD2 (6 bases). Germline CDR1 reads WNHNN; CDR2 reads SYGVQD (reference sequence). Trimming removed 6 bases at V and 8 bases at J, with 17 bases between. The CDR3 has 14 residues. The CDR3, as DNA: TGCGCCAGCAGCCGGGCGGGGCGGTTTGATGAGCAGTTCTTC. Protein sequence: CASSRAGRFDEQFF.

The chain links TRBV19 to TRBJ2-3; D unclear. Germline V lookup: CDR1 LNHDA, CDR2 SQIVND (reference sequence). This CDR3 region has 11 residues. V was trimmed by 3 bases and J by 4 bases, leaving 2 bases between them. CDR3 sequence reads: CASSIADTQYF. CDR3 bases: TGTGCCAGTAGTATTGCAGATACGCAGTATTTT.

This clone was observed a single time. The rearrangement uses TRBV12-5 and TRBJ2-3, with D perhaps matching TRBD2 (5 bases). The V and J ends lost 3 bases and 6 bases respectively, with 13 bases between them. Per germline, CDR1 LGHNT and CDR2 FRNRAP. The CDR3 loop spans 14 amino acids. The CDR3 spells CASGLGGLGDTQYF. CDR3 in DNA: TGTGCTAGTGGTTTAGGCGGGCTAGGGGATACGCAGTATTTT.

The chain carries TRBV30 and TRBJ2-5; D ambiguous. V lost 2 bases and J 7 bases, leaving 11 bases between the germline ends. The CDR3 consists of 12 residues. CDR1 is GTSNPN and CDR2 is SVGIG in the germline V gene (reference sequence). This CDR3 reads CAWSPRGGTQYF. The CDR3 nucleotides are TGTGCCTGGAGTCCGCGAGGTGGGACCCAGTACTTC.

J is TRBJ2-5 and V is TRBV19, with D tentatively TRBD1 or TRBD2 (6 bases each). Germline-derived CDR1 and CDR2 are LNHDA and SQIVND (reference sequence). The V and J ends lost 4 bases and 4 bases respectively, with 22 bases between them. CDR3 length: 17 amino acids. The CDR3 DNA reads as TGTGCCAGTAGTACCCTGATGGAGGGGGAGGCACGAGAGACCCAGTACTTC. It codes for CASSTLMEGEARETQYF.

For the CDR3, the DNA is TGCGCCAGCAGCCCGGGGGACGTTTCCCGGTGGGATCAGCCCCAGCATTTT. Translating gives CASSPGDVSRWDQPQHF. The V gene is TRBV5-1, the J gene TRBJ1-5; possible D gene TRBD1, 5 bases. V was trimmed by 4 bases and J by 5 bases, leaving 22 bases between them. This CDR3 has 17 amino acids. The germline V gene has CDR1 SGHRS and CDR2 YFSETQ. Filled out from reference TRBV5-1 and TRBJ1-5, the complete variable domain reads KAGVTQTPRYLIKTRGQQVTLSCSPISGHRSVSWYQQTPGQGLQFLFEYFSETQRNKGNFPGRFSGRQFSNSRSEMNVSTLELGDSALYLCASSPGDVSRWDQPQHFGDGTRLSIL.

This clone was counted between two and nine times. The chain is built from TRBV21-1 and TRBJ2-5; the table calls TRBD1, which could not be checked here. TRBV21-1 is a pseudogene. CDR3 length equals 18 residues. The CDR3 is CASSNYRKDRVGPETQYF. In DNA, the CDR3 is TGTGCCAGCAGCAATTATCGCAAGGACAGGGTCGGCCCAGAGACCCAGTACTTC.

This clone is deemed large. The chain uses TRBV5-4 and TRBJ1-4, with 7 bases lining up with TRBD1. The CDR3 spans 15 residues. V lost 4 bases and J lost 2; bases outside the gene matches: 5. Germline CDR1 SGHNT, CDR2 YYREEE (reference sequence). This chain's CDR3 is CASSLGQPTNEKLFF. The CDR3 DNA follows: TGTGCCAGCAGCCTGGGACAGCCTACTAATGAAAAACTGTTTTTT. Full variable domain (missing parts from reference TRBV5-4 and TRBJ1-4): ETGVTQSPTHLIKTRGQQVTLRCSSQSGHNTVSWYQQALGQGPQFIFQYYREEENGRGNFPPRFSGLQFPNYSSELNVNALELDDSALYLCASSLGQPTNEKLFFGSGTQLSVL.

DNA of the CDR3: TGTGCCAGCTCACCATCTGGGACTCAACCTGAAGCTTTCTTT. This translates into CASSPSGTQPEAFF. The chain couples TRBV18 to TRBJ1-1; the D gene is possibly TRBD1 (5 bases). The CDR3 spans 14 residues. Trimming shortened V by 2 bases and J by 6 bases, and 13 bases separated the two germline ends. Germline loops: CDR1 KGHSH, CDR2 LQKENI.

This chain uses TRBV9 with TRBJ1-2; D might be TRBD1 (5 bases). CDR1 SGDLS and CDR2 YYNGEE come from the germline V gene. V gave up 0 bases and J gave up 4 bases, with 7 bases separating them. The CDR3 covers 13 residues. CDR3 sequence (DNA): TGTGCCAGCAGCGTAGTGGGGGGCTATGGCTACACCTTC. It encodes CASSVVGGYGYTF.

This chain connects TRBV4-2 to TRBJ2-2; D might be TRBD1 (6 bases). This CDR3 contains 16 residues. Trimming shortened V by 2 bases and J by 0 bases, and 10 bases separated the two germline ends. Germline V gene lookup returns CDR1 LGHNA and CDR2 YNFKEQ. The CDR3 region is CASSQRQATNTGELFF. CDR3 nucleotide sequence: TGTGCCAGCAGCCAACGACAGGCCACGAACACCGGGGAGCTGTTTTTT.

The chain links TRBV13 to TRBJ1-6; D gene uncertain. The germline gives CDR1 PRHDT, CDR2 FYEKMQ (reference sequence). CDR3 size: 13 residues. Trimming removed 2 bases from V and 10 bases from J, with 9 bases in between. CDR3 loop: CASSLPGVSPLHF. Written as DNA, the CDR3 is TGTGCCAGCAGCTTACCAGGAGTCTCACCCCTCCACTTT.

Here the CDR3 DNA reads TGTGCCAGCAGCCTACAGGGATCTATTACAGATACGCAGTATTTT. Its translation is CASSLQGSITDTQYF. The chain has TRBV27 and TRBJ2-3; D is perhaps TRBD1 (6 bases). CDR1 and CDR2 (germline): MNHEY, SMNVEV (reference sequence). The CDR3 runs to 15 residues. The V end lost 6 bases, the J end lost 3 bases, and 16 bases lay between the germline ends.

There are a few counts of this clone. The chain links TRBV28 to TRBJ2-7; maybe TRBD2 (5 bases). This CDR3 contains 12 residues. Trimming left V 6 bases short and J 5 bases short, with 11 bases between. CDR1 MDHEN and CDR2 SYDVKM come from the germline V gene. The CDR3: CASREVRHEQYF. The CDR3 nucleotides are TGTGCCAGCAGGGAGGTAAGACACGAGCAGTACTTC.

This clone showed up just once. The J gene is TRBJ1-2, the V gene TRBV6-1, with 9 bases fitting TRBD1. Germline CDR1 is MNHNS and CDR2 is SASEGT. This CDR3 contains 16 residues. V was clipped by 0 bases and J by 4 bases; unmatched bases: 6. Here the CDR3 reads CASSEASGTGIYGYTF. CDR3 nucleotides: TGTGCCAGCAGTGAAGCCTCCGGGACAGGGATCTATGGCTACACCTTC.

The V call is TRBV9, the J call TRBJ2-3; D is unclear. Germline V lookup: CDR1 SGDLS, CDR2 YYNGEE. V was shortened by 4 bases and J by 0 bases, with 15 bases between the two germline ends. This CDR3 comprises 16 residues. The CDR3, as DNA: TGTGCCAGCAGCAGAACGGGCCATATTAGCACAGATACGCAGTATTTT. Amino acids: CASSRTGHISTDTQYF.

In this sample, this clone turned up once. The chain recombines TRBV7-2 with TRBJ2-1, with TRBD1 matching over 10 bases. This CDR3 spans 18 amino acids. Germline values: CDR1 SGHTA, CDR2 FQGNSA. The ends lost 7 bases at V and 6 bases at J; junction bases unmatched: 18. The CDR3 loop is CASTLPGQGDRAPNEQFF. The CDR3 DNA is TGTGCCAGCACCCTCCCCGGACAGGGGGATCGGGCTCCCAATGAGCAGTTCTTC.

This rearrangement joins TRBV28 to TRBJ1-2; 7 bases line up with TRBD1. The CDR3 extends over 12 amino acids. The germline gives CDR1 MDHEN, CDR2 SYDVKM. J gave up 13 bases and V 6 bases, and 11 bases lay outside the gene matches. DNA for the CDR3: TGTGCCAGCAGATCCGGGACAGTCAATAGCACCTTC. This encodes CASRSGTVNSTF.

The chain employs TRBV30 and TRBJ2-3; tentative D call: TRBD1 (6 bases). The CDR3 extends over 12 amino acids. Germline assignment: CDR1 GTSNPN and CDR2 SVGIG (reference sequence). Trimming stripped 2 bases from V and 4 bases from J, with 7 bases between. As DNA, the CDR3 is TGTGCCTGGAGTAAGGGGGCAGATACGCAGTATTTT. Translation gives CAWSKGADTQYF.

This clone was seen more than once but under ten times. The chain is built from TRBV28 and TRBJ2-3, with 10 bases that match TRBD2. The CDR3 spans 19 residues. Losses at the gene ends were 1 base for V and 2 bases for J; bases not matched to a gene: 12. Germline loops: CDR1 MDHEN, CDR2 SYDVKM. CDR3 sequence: CASSLFGLSGGLNTDTQYF. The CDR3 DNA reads TGTGCCAGCAGTTTATTCGGGCTTAGCGGGGGGCTAAACACAGATACGCAGTATTTT.